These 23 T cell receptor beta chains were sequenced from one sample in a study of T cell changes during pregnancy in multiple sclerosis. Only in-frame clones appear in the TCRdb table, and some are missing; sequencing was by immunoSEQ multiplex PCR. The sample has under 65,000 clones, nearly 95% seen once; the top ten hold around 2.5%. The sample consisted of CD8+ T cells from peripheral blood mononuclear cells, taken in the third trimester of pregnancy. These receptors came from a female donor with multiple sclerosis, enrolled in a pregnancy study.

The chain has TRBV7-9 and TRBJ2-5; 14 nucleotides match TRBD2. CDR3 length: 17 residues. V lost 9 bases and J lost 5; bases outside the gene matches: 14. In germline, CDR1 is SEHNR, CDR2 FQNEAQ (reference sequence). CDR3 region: CASKFTGTSGSRETQYF. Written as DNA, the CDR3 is TGTGCCAGTAAATTCACCGGGACTAGCGGGAGTCGGGAGACCCAGTACTTC. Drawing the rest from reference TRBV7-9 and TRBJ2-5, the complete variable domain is DTGVSQNPRHKITKRGQNVTFRCDPISEHNRLYWYRQTLGQGPEFLTYFQNEAQLEKSRLLSDRFSAERPKGSFSTLEIQRTEQGDSAMYLCASKFTGTSGSRETQYFGPGTRLLVL.

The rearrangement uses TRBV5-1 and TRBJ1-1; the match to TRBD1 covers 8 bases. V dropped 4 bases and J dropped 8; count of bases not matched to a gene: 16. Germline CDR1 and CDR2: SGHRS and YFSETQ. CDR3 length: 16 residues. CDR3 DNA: TGCGCCAGCAGCCTCCGACAGGGGTGGGCCACAGGGGAAGCTTTCTTT. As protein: CASSLRQGWATGEAFF.

The DNA for the CDR3 is TGTGCCAGCGGACGGGGTCTCTTTCAGCCCCAGCATTTT. Its protein is CASGRGLFQPQHF. The rearrangement uses TRBV7-2 and TRBJ1-5; D is uncertain. CDR3 length equals 13 residues. V was cut by 8 bases and J by 6 bases, with 14 bases left in between. Per the germline V gene, CDR1 is SGHTA and CDR2 is FQGNSA. The full variable domain, rest sourced from reference TRBV7-2 and TRBJ1-5, is GAGVSQSPSNKVTEKGKDVELRCDPISGHTALYWYRQSLGQGLEFLIYFQGNSAPDKSGLPSDRFSAERTGGSVSTLTIQRTQQEDSAVYLCASGRGLFQPQHFGDGTRLSIL.

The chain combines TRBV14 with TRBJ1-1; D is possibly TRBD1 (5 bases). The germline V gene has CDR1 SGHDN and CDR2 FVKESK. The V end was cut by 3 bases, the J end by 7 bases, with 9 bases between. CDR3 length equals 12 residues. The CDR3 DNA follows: TGTGCCAGCAGCCAGCAGGGCTTTGAAGCTTTCTTT. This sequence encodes CASSQQGFEAFF.

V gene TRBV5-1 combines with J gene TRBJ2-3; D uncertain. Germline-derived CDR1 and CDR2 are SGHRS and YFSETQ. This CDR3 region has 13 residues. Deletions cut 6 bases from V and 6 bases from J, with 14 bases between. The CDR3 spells CASTETSLDTQYF. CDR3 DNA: TGCGCCAGCACGGAGACGTCCCTTGATACGCAGTATTTT.

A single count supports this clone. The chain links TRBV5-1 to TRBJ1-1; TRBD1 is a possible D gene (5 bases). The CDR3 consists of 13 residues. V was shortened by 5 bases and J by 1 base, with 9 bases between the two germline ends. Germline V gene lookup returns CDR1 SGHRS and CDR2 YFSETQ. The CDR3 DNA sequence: TGCGCCAGCAGGGCCGGGGGGAACACTGAAGCTTTCTTT. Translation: CASRAGGNTEAFF.

The CDR3 region is CASSLFRGMRRGNGYTF. The CDR3 nucleotides read TGTGCCAGCAGTTTATTTCGGGGTATGCGGAGAGGAAATGGCTACACCTTC. The chain has TRBV28 and TRBJ1-2; unclear D gene. The length of the CDR3 is 17 residues. Germline V gene sequence: CDR1 MDHEN, CDR2 SYDVKM. V was trimmed by 1 base and J by 6 bases, leaving 21 bases between them.

In DNA form, the CDR3 reads TGTGCCAGTAGTATCGGGGGGATGGATGGCTACACCTTC. It codes for CASSIGGMDGYTF. The chain carries TRBV19 and TRBJ1-2; TRBD1 is a possible D gene (5 bases). Trimming left V 3 bases short and J 6 bases short, with 11 bases between. The CDR3 runs 13 residues. Germline V gene data show CDR1 as LNHDA and CDR2 as SQIVND (reference sequence).

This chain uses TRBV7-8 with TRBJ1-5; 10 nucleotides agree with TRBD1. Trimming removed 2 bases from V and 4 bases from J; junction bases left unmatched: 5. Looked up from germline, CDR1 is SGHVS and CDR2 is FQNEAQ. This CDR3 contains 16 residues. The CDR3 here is CASSLSRTGGNQPQHF. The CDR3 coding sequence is TGTGCCAGCAGCTTATCCCGGACAGGGGGGAATCAGCCCCAGCATTTT.

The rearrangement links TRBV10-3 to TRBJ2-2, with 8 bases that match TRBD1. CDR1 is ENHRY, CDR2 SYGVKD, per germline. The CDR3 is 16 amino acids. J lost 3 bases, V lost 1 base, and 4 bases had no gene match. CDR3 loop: CAISEWRQGYTGELFF. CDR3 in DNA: TGTGCCATCAGTGAGTGGAGACAGGGGTACACCGGGGAGCTGTTTTTT.

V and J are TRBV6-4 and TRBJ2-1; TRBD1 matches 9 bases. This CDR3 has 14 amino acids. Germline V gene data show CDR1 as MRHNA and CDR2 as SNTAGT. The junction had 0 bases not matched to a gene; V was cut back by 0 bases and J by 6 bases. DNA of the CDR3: TGTGCCAGCAGTGACTCGACAGGGGGCAATGAGCAGTTCTTC. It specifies CASSDSTGGNEQFF.

CDR3 loop: CASSKGGSGTLAYNEQFF. The CDR3 DNA reads TGTGCCAGCAGCAAGGGTGGATCCGGGACTCTGGCCTACAATGAGCAGTTCTTC. The rearrangement uses TRBV9 and TRBJ2-1; possible D gene TRBD2, 6 bases. The CDR3 loop spans 18 amino acids. CDR1 is SGDLS, CDR2 YYNGEE, per germline. The V and J ends lost 4 bases and 2 bases respectively, with 22 bases between them.

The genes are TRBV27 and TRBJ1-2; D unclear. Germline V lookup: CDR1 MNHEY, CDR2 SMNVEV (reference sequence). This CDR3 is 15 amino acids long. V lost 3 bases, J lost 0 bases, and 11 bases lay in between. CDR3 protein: CASSFTLHSNYGYTF. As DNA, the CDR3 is TGTGCCAGCAGTTTCACTCTGCACTCTAACTATGGCTACACCTTC.

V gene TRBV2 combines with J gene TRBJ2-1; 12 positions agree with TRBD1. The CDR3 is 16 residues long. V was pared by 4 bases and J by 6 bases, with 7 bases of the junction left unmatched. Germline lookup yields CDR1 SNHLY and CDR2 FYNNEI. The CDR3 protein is CASSGKGQGAFNEQFF. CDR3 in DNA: TGTGCCAGCAGTGGTAAGGGACAGGGGGCCTTCAATGAGCAGTTCTTC. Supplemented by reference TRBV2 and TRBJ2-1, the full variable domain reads EPEVTQTPSHQVTQMGQEVILRCVPISNHLYFYWYRQILGQKVEFLVSFYNNEISEKSEIFDDQFSVERPDGSNFTLKIRSTKLEDSAMYFCASSGKGQGAFNEQFFGPGTRLTVL.

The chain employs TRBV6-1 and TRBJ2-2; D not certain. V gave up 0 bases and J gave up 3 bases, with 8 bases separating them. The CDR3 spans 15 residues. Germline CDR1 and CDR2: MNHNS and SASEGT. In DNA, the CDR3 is TGTGCCAGCAGTGAAGCTTCACTCGACACCGGGGAGCTGTTTTTT. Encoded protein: CASSEASLDTGELFF.

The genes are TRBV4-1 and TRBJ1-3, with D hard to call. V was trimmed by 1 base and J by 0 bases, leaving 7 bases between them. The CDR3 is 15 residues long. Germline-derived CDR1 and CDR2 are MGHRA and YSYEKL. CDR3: CASSQVPGSGNTIYF. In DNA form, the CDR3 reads TGCGCCAGCAGCCAAGTACCGGGCTCTGGAAACACCATATATTTT.

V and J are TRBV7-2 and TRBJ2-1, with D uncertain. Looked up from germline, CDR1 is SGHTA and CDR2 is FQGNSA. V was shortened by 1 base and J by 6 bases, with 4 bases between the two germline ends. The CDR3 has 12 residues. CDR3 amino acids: CASSLVRNEQFF. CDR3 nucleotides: TGTGCCAGCAGCTTAGTTCGCAATGAGCAGTTCTTC.

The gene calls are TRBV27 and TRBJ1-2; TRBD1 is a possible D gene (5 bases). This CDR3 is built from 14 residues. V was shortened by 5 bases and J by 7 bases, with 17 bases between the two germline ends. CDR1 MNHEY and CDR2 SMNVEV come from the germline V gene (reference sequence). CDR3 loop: CASSPQGAAVGYTF. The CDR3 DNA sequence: TGTGCCAGCAGTCCGCAGGGTGCGGCGGTTGGCTACACCTTC.

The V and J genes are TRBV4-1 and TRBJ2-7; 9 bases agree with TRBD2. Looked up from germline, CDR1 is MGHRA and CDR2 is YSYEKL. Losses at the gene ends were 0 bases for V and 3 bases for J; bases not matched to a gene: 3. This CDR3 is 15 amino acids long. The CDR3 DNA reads TGCGCCAGCAGCCAAGATGCGGGGGGGTTCTACGAGCAGTACTTC. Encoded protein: CASSQDAGGFYEQYF.

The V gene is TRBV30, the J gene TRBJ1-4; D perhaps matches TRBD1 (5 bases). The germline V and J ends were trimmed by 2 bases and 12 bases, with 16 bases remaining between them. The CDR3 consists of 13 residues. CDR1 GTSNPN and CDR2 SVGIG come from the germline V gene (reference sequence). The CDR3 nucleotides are TGTGCCTGGAGTATAGGGGATTTGACGGAACTGTTTTTT. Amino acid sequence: CAWSIGDLTELFF.

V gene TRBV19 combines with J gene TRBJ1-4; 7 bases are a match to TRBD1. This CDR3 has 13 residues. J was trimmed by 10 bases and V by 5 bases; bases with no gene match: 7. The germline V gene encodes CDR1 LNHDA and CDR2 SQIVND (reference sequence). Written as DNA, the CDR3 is TGTGCCAGTAGTCAAGGGACAGTCGGAAAACTGTTTTTT. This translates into CASSQGTVGKLFF. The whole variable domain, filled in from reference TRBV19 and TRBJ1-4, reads DGGITQSPKYLFRKEGQNVTLSCEQNLNHDAMYWYRQDPGQGLRLIYYSQIVNDFQKGDIAEGYSVSREKKESFPLTVTSAQKNPTAFYLCASSQGTVGKLFFGSGTQLSVL.

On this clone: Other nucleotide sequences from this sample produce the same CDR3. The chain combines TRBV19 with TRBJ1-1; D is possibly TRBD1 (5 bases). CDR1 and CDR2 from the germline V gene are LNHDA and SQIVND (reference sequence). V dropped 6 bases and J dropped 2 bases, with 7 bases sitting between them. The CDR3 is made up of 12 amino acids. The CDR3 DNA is TGTGCCAGTAGCCAGGGTAACACTGAAGCTTTCTTT. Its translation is CASSQGNTEAFF.

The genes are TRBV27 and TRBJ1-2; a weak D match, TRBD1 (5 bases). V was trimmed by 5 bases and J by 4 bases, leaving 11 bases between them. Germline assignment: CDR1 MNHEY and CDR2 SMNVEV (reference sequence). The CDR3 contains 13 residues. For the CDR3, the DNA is TGTGCCAGCAGTAGGGGCCAATTCTATGGCTACACCTTC. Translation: CASSRGQFYGYTF.